A single sample gave rise to the 26 T cell receptor beta chains below, sequenced in a study of cytomegalovirus exposure and HLA in healthy donors. The study ran its PCR with 60 Vbeta and 13 Jbeta primers. Produced via immunoSEQ multiplex PCR; TCRdb's table is partial and in-frame only. This sample has approximately 100,000 clones, with around 64% found just once. Sequencing was performed on PBMCs. The receptors derive from a human donor in good health.

This clone is a singleton in its sample. The rearrangement uses TRBV30 and TRBJ1-2, with D hard to call. Germline V gene lookup returns CDR1 GTSNPN and CDR2 SVGIG (reference sequence). The V gene lost 1 base and the J gene lost 4 bases, with 10 bases spanning the gap. The length of the CDR3 is 13 residues. CDR3 region: CAWSGGSGYGYTF. The CDR3 bases are TGTGCCTGGAGTGGAGGGTCGGGCTATGGCTACACCTTC.

This chain links TRBV7-2 with TRBJ2-3; D is unclear. The V gene lost 3 bases and the J gene lost 7 bases, with 17 bases spanning the gap. Germline assignment: CDR1 SGHTA and CDR2 FQGNSA. The CDR3 sequence is 15 residues long. The CDR3 sequence is CASSFLVFGQYTQYF. The CDR3 DNA reads as TGTGCCAGCAGCTTTCTCGTTTTTGGGCAGTATACGCAGTATTTT.

The gene calls are TRBV7-2 and TRBJ2-5, with 10 bases identical to TRBD1. V lost 5 bases to trimming and J lost 11 bases; unmatched junction nucleotides: 11. Germline CDR1 reads SGHTA; CDR2 reads FQGNSA. The CDR3 extends over 14 amino acids. The CDR3 DNA reads TGTGCCAGCAGCCTCCGGGACAGGGGTCAAGCGCAGTACTTC. Translating it yields CASSLRDRGQAQYF. The entire variable domain, with the rest obtained from reference TRBV7-2 and TRBJ2-5, is as follows: GAGVSQSPSNKVTEKGKDVELRCDPISGHTALYWYRQSLGQGLEFLIYFQGNSAPDKSGLPSDRFSAERTGGSVSTLTIQRTQQEDSAVYLCASSLRDRGQAQYFGPGTRLLVL.

This clone was detected once. This rearrangement joins TRBV10-3 to TRBJ2-7; 7 bases are a match to TRBD2. This CDR3 is 13 amino acids long. Trimming at V came to 10 bases and at J to 6 bases, leaving 12 bases not matched to a gene. Germline CDR1 and CDR2: ENHRY and SYGVKD. This CDR3 is CASRTGREGEQYF. The CDR3 DNA is TGTGCCAGCCGAACGGGCAGGGAGGGCGAGCAGTACTTC.

This clone occurred a few times. The chain uses TRBV19 and TRBJ1-3, with 7 bases lining up with TRBD1. The CDR3 has 14 amino acids. V was pared by 6 bases and J by 7 bases, with 9 bases of the junction left unmatched. Germline V lookup: CDR1 LNHDA, CDR2 SQIVND (reference sequence). Here the CDR3 DNA reads TGTGCCAGTAGGACGTTGGGACAGCGGAACACCATATATTTT. This encodes CASRTLGQRNTIYF.

The gene calls are TRBV7-9 and TRBJ2-7; 9 nucleotides align to TRBD2. With 3 bases clipped from V and 3 bases from J, the junction kept 3 bases outside the gene matches. The V gene's germline CDR1 is SEHNR and CDR2 FQNEAQ (reference sequence). CDR3 length equals 14 residues. The CDR3: CASSFASGVYEQYF. As DNA, the CDR3 is TGTGCCAGCAGCTTCGCTAGCGGGGTCTACGAGCAGTACTTC.

V is TRBV5-5 and J is TRBJ1-2; D not resolved. With 0 bases removed from V and 3 bases from J, the gap between germline ends came to 6 bases. This CDR3 is built from 13 residues. The germline V gene encodes CDR1 SGHKS and CDR2 YYEKEE (reference sequence). DNA for the CDR3: TGTGCCAGCAGCTTGGCGTCAGACTATGGCTACACCTTC. Translation: CASSLASDYGYTF.

In DNA, the CDR3 is TGTGCCAGCAGCTCCGGGACTCAGAACACCGGGGAGCTGTTTTTT. Translating it yields CASSSGTQNTGELFF. The genes are TRBV7-9 and TRBJ2-2, with a tentative D call TRBD2 (6 bases). Germline CDR1 reads SEHNR; CDR2 reads FQNEAQ (reference sequence). The CDR3 runs 15 residues. The ends were cut back, 4 bases at V and 1 base at J, with 10 bases in the middle.

The DNA for the CDR3 is TGTGCCAGCACCTTCGAGTTCTATGGCTACACCTTC. This encodes CASTFEFYGYTF. The chain combines TRBV5-4 with TRBJ1-2; D unresolved. The V gene lost 6 bases and the J gene lost 4 bases, with 10 bases spanning the gap. The germline gives CDR1 SGHNT, CDR2 YYREEE (reference sequence). This CDR3 has 12 residues.

The chain recombines TRBV4-1 with TRBJ2-2; no definite D call. The CDR3 extends over 14 amino acids. Germline V gives CDR1 MGHRA, CDR2 YSYEKL. Deletions cut 1 base from V and 6 bases from J, with 9 bases between. The CDR3 DNA reads TGCGCCAGCAGCCAAGTTCTATTTTCCGGGGAGCTGTTTTTT. It is translated as CASSQVLFSGELFF.

This clone occurred a few times. The gene calls are TRBV7-2 and TRBJ2-7; perhaps TRBD1 as D (6 bases). Between the trimmed V and J ends, which lost 6 bases and 3 bases, there was a span of 15 bases. The CDR3 has 14 amino acids. CDR1 and CDR2 from the germline V gene are SGHTA and FQGNSA. CDR3 bases: TGTGCCAGCAGTAAAGGACAGATCTTCTACGAGCAGTACTTC. Translating gives CASSKGQIFYEQYF.

In regard to this clone: A junction boundary mismatches the germline segment, possibly from a read error. The chain has TRBV7-6 and TRBJ2-1; weak D call: TRBD1 (5 bases). This CDR3 is built from 14 residues. Germline assignment: CDR1 SGHVS and CDR2 FNYEAQ. This chain's CDR3 is CATSRTHSYNEQFF. The CDR3 region has the DNA TGTGCCACCAGCCGGACACACTCCTACAATGAGCAGTTCTTC.

The chain joins TRBV7-2 to TRBJ2-7, with 11 nucleotides matching TRBD2. CDR1 and CDR2 (germline): SGHTA, FQGNSA. The V and J ends lost 5 bases and 2 bases, in that order; junction bases with no gene match: 5. This CDR3 comprises 15 residues. CDR3 nucleotides: TGTGCCAGCAGCCCAACTAGCGGGGGAACCTACGAGCAGTACTTC. This translates into CASSPTSGGTYEQYF.

This clone was seen a single time. The gene calls are TRBV11-3 and TRBJ1-3; a weak D match, TRBD1 (5 bases). Germline assignment: CDR1 SGHNT and CDR2 YENEEA. The germline V and J ends were trimmed by 5 bases and 0 bases, with 11 bases remaining between them. The CDR3 contains 15 residues. The CDR3: CASSPRVLSGNTIYF. DNA of the CDR3: TGTGCCAGCAGCCCCAGGGTCCTCTCTGGAAACACCATATATTTT.

CDR3 DNA sequence: TGTGCCAGCAGCCCAGGGGGCGGGGGAGGGCAGTTCTTC. Amino acids: CASSPGGGGGQFF. This sequence joins TRBV7-8 and TRBJ2-1; D perhaps matches TRBD1 (8 bases). Trimming removed 5 bases from V and 12 bases from J, with 17 bases in between. This CDR3 contains 13 residues. Germline V gene sequence: CDR1 SGHVS, CDR2 FQNEAQ.

The rearrangement links TRBV7-2 to TRBJ2-7, with 7 bases matching TRBD2. The V gene's germline CDR1 is SGHTA and CDR2 FQGNSA. V lost 1 base to trimming and J lost 1 base; unmatched junction nucleotides: 10. There are 17 residues in the CDR3. Written as DNA, the CDR3 is TGTGCCAGCAGCTTAGGGGTCGGGGGGACTCATTCCTACGAGCAGTACTTC. It yields the protein CASSLGVGGTHSYEQYF.

This chain links TRBV7-9 with TRBJ1-2, with a weak D call TRBD1 (6 bases). This CDR3 comprises 14 residues. V lost 2 bases to trimming and J lost 2 bases, with 9 bases between them. Germline CDR1 SEHNR, CDR2 FQNEAQ (reference sequence). Here the CDR3 reads CASSLSRGNYGYTF. The CDR3 bases are TGTGCCAGCAGCTTATCCAGGGGAAACTATGGCTACACCTTC.

This clone has only one observation. V and J are TRBV7-9 and TRBJ2-2; 10 positions agree with TRBD2. Germline CDR1 SEHNR, CDR2 FQNEAQ (reference sequence). This CDR3 comprises 16 residues. Unmatched junction bases numbered 6, after V lost 3 bases and J lost 5 bases. The CDR3 DNA follows: TGTGCCAGCAGCTTGGAGCGGGGGGGCCAAACCGGGGAGCTGTTTTTT. This encodes CASSLERGGQTGELFF.

The chain couples TRBV5-1 to TRBJ1-1; TRBD1 is a possible D gene (5 bases). The CDR3 has 13 residues. Trimming took off 5 bases at V and 7 bases at J, with 15 bases between the two ends. Germline V gene lookup returns CDR1 SGHRS and CDR2 YFSETQ. CDR3 in amino acids: CASSLSGQGEAFF. Written as DNA, the CDR3 is TGCGCCAGCAGTTTGAGTGGGCAGGGTGAAGCTTTCTTT.

This clone was seen a handful of times. The chain recombines TRBV5-1 with TRBJ2-2; 9 positions agree with TRBD1. This CDR3 has 15 amino acids. The V segment lost 3 bases and the J segment 7 bases; nucleotides outside the gene matches: 7. Germline CDR1 reads SGHRS; CDR2 reads YFSETQ. CDR3 sequence (DNA): TGCGCCAGCAGCTGGGGACAGGGAATGAGCGGGGAGCTGTTTTTT. Its protein is CASSWGQGMSGELFF.

This clone has more than one count but fewer than ten. The V call is TRBV6-5, the J call TRBJ1-2, with D possibly being TRBD1 (5 bases). Germline V CDR1 and CDR2: MNHEY, SVGAGI. CDR3 length equals 14 residues. Trimming removed 5 bases from V and 0 bases from J, with 10 bases in between. CDR3 sequence: CASSRQITNYGYTF. CDR3 nucleotide sequence: TGTGCCAGCAGTAGACAGATTACTAACTATGGCTACACCTTC.

The V and J genes are TRBV4-1 and TRBJ2-2; 7 bases map to TRBD1. The V and J ends lost 5 bases and 1 base, in that order; junction bases with no gene match: 4. The CDR3 is 15 amino acids. Germline values: CDR1 MGHRA, CDR2 YSYEKL. CDR3 loop: CASSRRTGNTGELFF. CDR3 in DNA: TGCGCCAGCAGCAGAAGGACAGGGAACACCGGGGAGCTGTTTTTT.

This clone was picked up a small number of times. The chain carries TRBV15 and TRBJ2-5, with D tentatively TRBD1 (6 bases). The DNA end is more similar to TRBJ2-7, so the J call may be wrong. The CDR3 is 15 residues long. Germline loops: CDR1 LNHNV, CDR2 YYDKDF (reference sequence). Written as DNA, the CDR3 is TGTGCCACCAGCAGAGGGGGCAGGGGTGCCTACGAGCAGTACTTC. Encoded protein: CATSRGGRGAYEQYF.

V gene TRBV5-8 combines with J gene TRBJ1-1, with a possible D match to TRBD1 (6 bases). V was clipped by 0 bases and J by 3 bases, with 9 bases between them. This CDR3 contains 14 residues. In germline, CDR1 is SGHTS, CDR2 YDEGEE. CDR3 coding DNA: TGTGCCAGCAGCTTGGGACAGGTCGACACTGAAGCTTTCTTT. Amino acid sequence: CASSLGQVDTEAFF.

This clone has just one count. This chain connects TRBV13 to TRBJ1-3; D remains ambiguous. V was trimmed by 4 bases and J by 6 bases, leaving 16 bases between them. This CDR3 is built from 15 residues. Germline-derived CDR1 and CDR2 are PRHDT and FYEKMQ (reference sequence). The CDR3 DNA follows: TGTGCCAGCAGCTCGCCCCCAAGAGGTGAAAACACCATATATTTT. This translates into CASSSPPRGENTIYF.

This rearrangement joins TRBV7-9 to TRBJ1-1; D is possibly TRBD1 (5 bases). The germline CDR1 and CDR2 sequences are SEHNR and FQNEAQ (reference sequence). Trimming removed 4 bases at V and 4 bases at J, with 13 bases between. This CDR3 is 14 amino acids long. The CDR3 sequence: CASSSFNGGTEAFF. The CDR3 DNA reads as TGTGCCAGCAGCTCGTTTAACGGGGGCACTGAAGCTTTCTTT.